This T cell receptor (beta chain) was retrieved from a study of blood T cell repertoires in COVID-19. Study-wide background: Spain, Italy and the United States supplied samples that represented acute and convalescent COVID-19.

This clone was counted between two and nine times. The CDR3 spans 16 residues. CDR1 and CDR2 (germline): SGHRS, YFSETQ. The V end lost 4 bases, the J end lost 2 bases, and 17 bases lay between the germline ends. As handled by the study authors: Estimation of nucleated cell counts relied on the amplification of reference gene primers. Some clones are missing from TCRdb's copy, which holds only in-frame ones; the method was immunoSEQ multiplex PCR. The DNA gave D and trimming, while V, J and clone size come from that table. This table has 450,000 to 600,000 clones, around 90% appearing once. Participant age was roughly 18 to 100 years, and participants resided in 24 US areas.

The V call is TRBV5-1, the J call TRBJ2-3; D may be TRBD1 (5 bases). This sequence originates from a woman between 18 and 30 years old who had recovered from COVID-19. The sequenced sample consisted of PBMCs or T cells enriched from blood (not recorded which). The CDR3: CASSRRSSTVTDTQYF. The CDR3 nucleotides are TGCGCCAGCAGCAGGCGGTCGTCGACAGTCACAGATACGCAGTATTTT.